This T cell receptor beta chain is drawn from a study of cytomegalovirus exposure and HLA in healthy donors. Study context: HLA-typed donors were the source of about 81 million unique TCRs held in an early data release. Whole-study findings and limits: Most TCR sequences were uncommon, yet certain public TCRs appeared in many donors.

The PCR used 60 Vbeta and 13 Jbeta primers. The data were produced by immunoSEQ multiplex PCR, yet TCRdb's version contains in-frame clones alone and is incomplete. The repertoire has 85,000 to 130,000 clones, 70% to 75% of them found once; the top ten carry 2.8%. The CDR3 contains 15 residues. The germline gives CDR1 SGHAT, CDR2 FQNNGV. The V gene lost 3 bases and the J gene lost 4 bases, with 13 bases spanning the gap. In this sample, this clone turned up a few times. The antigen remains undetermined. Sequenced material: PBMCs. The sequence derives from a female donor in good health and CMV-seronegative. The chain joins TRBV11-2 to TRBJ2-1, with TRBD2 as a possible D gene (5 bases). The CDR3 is CASSFQASRYNEQFF. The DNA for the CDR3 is TGTGCCAGCAGCTTCCAAGCTAGCAGATACAATGAGCAGTTCTTC.